The 18 T cell receptor beta chains below all came from one sample that was sequenced in a study of T cell changes during pregnancy in multiple sclerosis. Method: immunoSEQ multiplex PCR; TCRdb's copy keeps in-frame clones and lacks some. The sample holds 70,000 to 95,000 clones; more than 90% are singletons and the top ten take 2% to 2.5%. The input for sequencing was peripheral blood, taken in the second trimester of pregnancy. These receptors were collected from a female donor in good health, enrolled as a control in a pregnancy study.

The chain links TRBV2 to TRBJ1-4; no clear D gene. CDR3 length: 15 amino acids. Germline CDR1 is SNHLY and CDR2 is FYNNEI. V dropped 3 bases and J dropped 4 bases, with 12 bases sitting between them. The CDR3: CASSDVGQSNEKLFF. In nucleotides, the CDR3 is TGTGCCAGCAGTGATGTGGGCCAGAGTAATGAAAAACTGTTTTTT.

The chain couples TRBV7-2 to TRBJ1-3; TRBD1 matches 7 bases. The trim removed 1 base at V and 4 bases at J, leaving 10 bases unmatched. In germline, CDR1 is SGHTA, CDR2 FQGNSA. The CDR3 length is 17 residues. DNA of the CDR3: TGTGCCAGCAGCTTAGATGCAGGGGGAATCTTAGGAAACACCATATATTTT. Its protein is CASSLDAGGILGNTIYF.

The rearrangement links TRBV14 to TRBJ2-1; tentative D call: TRBD2 (6 bases). Trimming removed 0 bases at V and 4 bases at J, with 13 bases between. This CDR3 comprises 16 residues. Germline V gene sequence: CDR1 SGHDN, CDR2 FVKESK. CDR3 sequence reads: CASSQDPGGVYNEQFF. The CDR3 region has the DNA TGTGCCAGCAGCCAAGATCCGGGCGGGGTTTACAATGAGCAGTTCTTC.

In this sample, this clone turned up a few times. The rearrangement links TRBV18 to TRBJ1-2, with 7 bases that match TRBD1. This CDR3 has 17 amino acids. J gave up 5 bases and V 3 bases, and 15 bases lay outside the gene matches. From germline, CDR1 is KGHSH and CDR2 LQKENI. The CDR3 reads CASSPLPGQDSGYGYTF. CDR3 in DNA: TGTGCCAGCTCACCTCTTCCCGGACAGGATTCTGGGTATGGCTACACCTTC.

This clone occurred a few times. J is TRBJ1-3 and V is TRBV2; D possibly corresponds to TRBD1 (6 bases). V lost 5 bases to trimming and J lost 0 bases, with 17 bases between them. There are 17 residues in the CDR3. CDR1 is SNHLY and CDR2 is FYNNEI in the germline V gene. The CDR3 here is CASSPPRQVISGNTIYF. As DNA, the CDR3 is TGTGCCAGCAGTCCTCCTCGACAGGTTATCTCTGGAAACACCATATATTTT.

This chain joins TRBV10-2 and TRBJ1-1; 9 positions agree with TRBD1. V shed 7 bases, J shed 5 bases, and the junction held 5 bases outside the gene matches. CDR1 WSHSY and CDR2 SAAADI come from the germline V gene. The CDR3 has 13 residues. The CDR3, as DNA: TGCGCCAGCAAACCAGGACAGGGGACTGAAGCTTTCTTT. This encodes CASKPGQGTEAFF.

The chain joins TRBV7-9 to TRBJ2-5, with D possibly being TRBD1 (6 bases). CDR3 length equals 17 residues. Germline CDR1 is SEHNR and CDR2 is FQNEAQ (reference sequence). The ends were cut back, 4 bases at V and 0 bases at J, with 18 bases in the middle. The CDR3 here is CASSSGVVTANQETQYF. Here the CDR3 DNA reads TGTGCCAGCAGCTCAGGGGTCGTCACCGCCAACCAAGAGACCCAGTACTTC.

The chain carries TRBV7-2 and TRBJ2-5; 9 positions match TRBD1. The ends lost 5 bases at V and 5 bases at J; junction bases unmatched: 6. Germline V gene lookup returns CDR1 SGHTA and CDR2 FQGNSA. CDR3 length: 14 residues. In DNA, the CDR3 is TGTGCCAGCAGCCCGGACAGGGGTCGGGAGACCCAGTACTTC. It yields the protein CASSPDRGRETQYF.

The rearrangement joins TRBV2 to TRBJ1-5; D is uncertain. Germline CDR1 SNHLY, CDR2 FYNNEI. The CDR3 extends over 15 amino acids. Trimming left V 3 bases short and J 1 base short, with 10 bases between. The CDR3 loop reads CASSDWAPSNQPQHF. In nucleotides, the CDR3 is TGTGCCAGCAGTGACTGGGCACCAAGCAATCAGCCCCAGCATTTT.

The gene calls are TRBV19 and TRBJ1-5, with 10 positions matching TRBD1. Germline assignment: CDR1 LNHDA and CDR2 SQIVND (reference sequence). The CDR3 extends over 18 amino acids. V dropped 0 bases and J dropped 1; count of bases not matched to a gene: 6. The CDR3 region is CASSIDETGGASNQPQHF. CDR3 in DNA: TGTGCCAGTAGTATAGATGAGACAGGGGGCGCAAGCAATCAGCCCCAGCATTTT.

The chain has TRBV11-2 and TRBJ1-6; maybe TRBD1 (5 bases). The CDR3 has 15 amino acids. Germline V gene data show CDR1 as SGHAT and CDR2 as FQNNGV. Trimming removed 4 bases from V and 7 bases from J, with 14 bases in between. The CDR3 loop is CASSSKTGANSPLHF. The CDR3 region has the DNA TGTGCCAGCAGCTCCAAAACAGGTGCCAATTCACCCCTCCACTTT.

The chain couples TRBV7-9 to TRBJ1-5; D perhaps matches TRBD1 (6 bases). The CDR3 covers 15 residues. Trimming removed 5 bases at V and 0 bases at J, with 11 bases between. The germline V gene has CDR1 SEHNR and CDR2 FQNEAQ (reference sequence). The CDR3 protein is CASSKGGGSNQPQHF. The CDR3 region has the DNA TGTGCCAGCAGCAAGGGGGGGGGTAGCAATCAGCCCCAGCATTTT.

The rearrangement links TRBV7-2 to TRBJ1-5, with D perhaps matching TRBD1 (6 bases). V was trimmed by 1 base and J by 7 bases, leaving 17 bases between them. CDR1 is SGHTA and CDR2 is FQGNSA in the germline V gene. The CDR3 extends over 16 amino acids. CDR3 bases: TGTGCCAGCAGCTTAGGACGACGGGGGGCCGGGCAGCCCCAGCATTTT. As protein: CASSLGRRGAGQPQHF. Full variable domain (remainder filled in from reference TRBV7-2 and TRBJ1-5): GAGVSQSPSNKVTEKGKDVELRCDPISGHTALYWYRQSLGQGLEFLIYFQGNSAPDKSGLPSDRFSAERTGGSVSTLTIQRTQQEDSAVYLCASSLGRRGAGQPQHFGDGTRLSIL.

The chain joins TRBV4-3 to TRBJ2-3, with 7 bases lining up with TRBD2. Per the germline V gene, CDR1 is LGHNA and CDR2 is YSLEER. V lost 0 bases to trimming and J lost 1 base; unmatched junction nucleotides: 10. This CDR3 contains 18 residues. The CDR3 sequence: CASSQDEREGPGTDTQYF. DNA of the CDR3: TGCGCCAGCAGCCAAGATGAGAGGGAGGGGCCGGGCACAGATACGCAGTATTTT.

The chain joins TRBV6-5 to TRBJ2-5, with TRBD2 identical over 10 bases. Germline assignment: CDR1 MNHEY and CDR2 SVGAGI. The CDR3 sequence is 14 residues long. The trim removed 5 bases at V and 3 bases at J, leaving 3 bases unmatched. CDR3 nucleotides: TGTGCCAGCAGTCCTCTAGCGGGGGAAGAGACCCAGTACTTC. Its translation: CASSPLAGEETQYF.

The chain is built from TRBV5-1 and TRBJ2-3; no clear D gene. The V and J ends lost 5 bases and 3 bases respectively, with 13 bases between them. The V gene's germline CDR1 is SGHRS and CDR2 YFSETQ. This CDR3 has 14 residues. The CDR3 sequence: CASRVTPRTDTQYF. The CDR3 region has the DNA TGCGCCAGCAGGGTGACACCCAGGACAGATACGCAGTATTTT.

J is TRBJ1-3 and V is TRBV19, with a tentative D call TRBD1 (6 bases). CDR1 LNHDA and CDR2 SQIVND come from the germline V gene (reference sequence). The CDR3 contains 16 residues. The V gene lost 5 bases and the J gene lost 2 bases, with 16 bases spanning the gap. The CDR3 DNA follows: TGTGCCAGTAGTGAAAACAGGGAGCTGCCTGGAAACACCATATATTTT. The encoded protein is CASSENRELPGNTIYF.

The DNA for the CDR3 is TGCGCCAGCAGCCTGGGAGGGGGCTCGAACACCGGGGAGCTGTTTTTT. Translating gives CASSLGGGSNTGELFF. The genes are TRBV5-1 and TRBJ2-2; D may match TRBD1 or TRBD2 (7 bases each). V was shortened by 4 bases and J by 0 bases, with 13 bases between the two germline ends. The CDR3 runs to 16 residues. Germline V lookup: CDR1 SGHRS, CDR2 YFSETQ.